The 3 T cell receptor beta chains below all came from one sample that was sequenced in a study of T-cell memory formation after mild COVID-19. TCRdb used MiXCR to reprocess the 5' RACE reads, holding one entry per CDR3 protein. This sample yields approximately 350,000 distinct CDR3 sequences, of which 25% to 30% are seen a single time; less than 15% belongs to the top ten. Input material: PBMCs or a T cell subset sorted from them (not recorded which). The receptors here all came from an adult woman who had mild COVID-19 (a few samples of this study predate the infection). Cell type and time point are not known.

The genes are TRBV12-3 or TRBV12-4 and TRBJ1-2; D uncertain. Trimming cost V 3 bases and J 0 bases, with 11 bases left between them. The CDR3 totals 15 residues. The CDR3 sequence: CASSLSRNANYGYTF. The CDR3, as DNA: TGTGCCAGCAGTTTGTCCCGCAATGCTAACTATGGCTACACCTTC.

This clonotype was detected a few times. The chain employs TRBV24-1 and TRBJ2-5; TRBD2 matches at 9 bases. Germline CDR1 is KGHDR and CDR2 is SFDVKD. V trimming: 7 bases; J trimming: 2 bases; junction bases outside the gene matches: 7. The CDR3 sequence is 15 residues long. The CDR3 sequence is CATRASSGTQETQYF. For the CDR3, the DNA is TGTGCCACCAGGGCGTCTAGCGGGACGCAAGAGACCCAGTACTTC.

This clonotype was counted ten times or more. CDR3 amino acids: CASSLAHRPALTAETQYF. The CDR3 coding sequence is TGTGCCAGCAGTCTAGCCCATAGGCCCGCCTTAACGGCGGAGACCCAGTACTTC. The chain links TRBV7-8 to TRBJ2-5, with a tentative D call TRBD2 (5 bases). V lost 6 bases to trimming and J lost 5 bases, with 28 bases between them. CDR1 is SGHVS, CDR2 FQNEAQ, per germline. This CDR3 region has 18 residues.